The rows below give T cell receptor beta chains drawn from one sample of a study of blood T cell repertoires in COVID-19. The method was immunoSEQ multiplex PCR; TCRdb's version includes in-frame clones alone and lacks a portion of them. Here the sample spans about 180,000 clones, about 88% being singletons. Material: peripheral blood. These receptors all come from a woman in her 30s with active or convalescent COVID-19. Both conserved end residues are trimmed from each CDR3. The order of the fields is V gene, CDR3 length, CDR3 protein.

>TRBV2|12
ASSVDRGYTEAF
>TRBV24-1|12
ATSDSGSNQPQH
>TRBV27|16
ASSYGGTQRYTYNEQF
>TRBV28|12
ASRLTGIKDGYT
>TRBV6-4|13
ASSVTGGAPYEQY
>TRBV9|12
ASSVAEGRTEAF
>TRBV19|14
ASSIGTRGGNQPQH
>TRBV6-6|12
ASNPRDRGPEAF
>TRBV6-5|12
ASRPGGSGYGYT
>TRBV15|13
ATSRDPQEPWALH
>TRBV11-2|16
ASSRGYWHDSGANVLT
>TRBV5-4|11
ATLQGMNTEAF
>TRBV11-3|13
ASSRGRGANTEAF
>TRBV6-5|12
ASSYNRGDQPQH
>TRBV28|14
ASSLVAGGPYNEQF
>TRBV27|12
ASSLSGAFYEQY
>TRBV12-3/TRBV12-4|11
ASSLADYNEQF
>TRBV30|13
AWSPGQISGTEAF
>TRBV3-1/TRBV3-2|14
ASSQRQRSSYNEQF
>TRBV5-1|13
ASSREARYTGELF
>TRBV27|11
ASRMEARETQY
>TRBV25-1|11
AYRGARNTEAF
>TRBV11-2|12
ASSTGTGGSEQF
>TRBV12-5|14
ASGLEAGGNTGELF
>TRBV7-7|14
ASSPDRDGYTDTQY
>TRBV13|12
ASRWTSGGYEQY
>TRBV12-5|10
ASARTGDEQF
>TRBV6-5|12
ASSQGRGGYEQY
>TRBV19|14
ASSMGSRAHQETQY
>TRBV2|11
ASTLTLDQPQH
>TRBV28|11
ASSFRGTYEQY
>TRBV7-2|13
ASTGWTVRQETQY
>TRBV2|14
ASSEGLAARTGELF
>TRBV19|13
ASSIGGTGNQPQH
>TRBV19|13
ASRAGQGANYGYT
>TRBV3-1/TRBV3-2|12
ASSLPQGSSPLH
>TRBV7-5|13
ARSSSGHSLQPLH
>TRBV30|13
AWSLSTGGGWGYT
>TRBV5-4|14
ASSPEVSLVKETQY
>TRBV18|11
ASSPPGSHEQF
>TRBV18|14
ASSPPGSRVTDTQY
>TRBV4-1|12
ASSQGDRTYEQY
>TRBV5-5|12
ASSTRTSGARGF
>TRBV21-1|19
ASSKERRDSSTGSGANVLT
>TRBV2|13
ASRLDSSSYNEQF
>TRBV11-3|12
ASSLRGMNTEAF
>TRBV28|16
ASSSPRDRGGSNQPQH
>TRBV2|10
ASRRETVPPF
>TRBV3-1/TRBV3-2|12
ASSQDHRGIGYT
>TRBV4-1|12
ASMRGEVNSPLH
>TRBV5-6|12
ASSLSPGGTEAF
>TRBV19|11
ASSIGPREKLF
>TRBV6-1|13
ASSEAGSYQETQY
>TRBV28|15
ASSSGTSGSWGNIQY
>TRBV11-2|15
ASSLEASGGVADTQY
>TRBV5-6|12
ASSRDRTNYEQY
>TRBV6-2/TRBV6-3|14
ASSYRASGRYNEQF
>TRBV2|11
ASSEGTVAEAF
>TRBV19|16
ASSPLAGGPSLFNEQF
>TRBV15|12
ATSRGTNHNEQF